This T cell receptor (beta chain) was documented in a study of T cells after yellow fever vaccination (dated by TCRdb to about 2019). Background on the whole study: The SMART-Seq v4 Ultra Low Input RNA kit was used to prepare libraries from fractions with low cell numbers. To follow T-cell clones before and after primary and booster YFV17D yellow fever vaccination, bulk TCR alpha and beta repertoires were sequenced over time. Two healthy male donors, one aged 18 to 29 and one aged 30 to 40 years, were included in the cohort. Bulk PBMC replicates and cell subsets were isolated from blood drawn at multiple timepoints before and after both primary and secondary immunization. The study at large found these results: Because only a couple of donors were included in the study, the extent to which the findings can be generalized is limited. Compared with the primary T-cell response, the secondary T-cell response was weaker but faster, peaking on day 5 rather than day 15. A small share of clonotypes was detected in both CD4 and CD8 compartments, with the overlap likely arising from convergent recombination. Because abundant contaminating clonotypes from the bulk population could be contained in FACS-sorted repertoires, computational filtering was required. After the booster, most clones that had expanded after primary vaccination were detected again (approximately 95% of CD4 and more than 80% of CD8), suggesting broad maintenance of memory.

The CDR3, cysteine through phenylalanine, is 14 amino acids long. The retained sequence is limited to the CDR3, 42 bases, with the frame set at the first base. The germline V gene sets CDR1 to SGHTA and CDR2 to FQGTGA. This clonotype was seen just once. No antigen is known for it. A read error is possible here, since a much larger clone lies one base away. TCR cDNA was synthesized by 5'RACE template switching, which introduced a universal primer site and unique molecular identifiers. Priming for cDNA synthesis came from both the TCR alpha and TCR beta constant segments. Library amplification involved two PCR steps, and the second step added sample barcodes and sequencing adapters. Sequencing of the libraries was done on either Illumina HiSeq 2500 (2x100 bp) or NovaSeq (2x150 bp). As for the authors' bioinformatics: Reads were demultiplexed and collapsed into UMI consensus sequences with MIGEC, and V(D)J alignment was performed with MiXCR. Using edgeR on replicate PBMC samples, clonotypes were called vaccine-responding if FDR was below 0.01 and the log2 fold change was above 5 up to day 15. Each bulk clonotype received a CD4 or CD8 identity based on whether the sequenced CD4 or CD8 repertoire contained that clonotype at higher abundance. TCRdb applied fastp at Q25 and MiXCR to the public reads, then kept only in-frame beta chains. Rows with one shared CDR3 protein collapse into an entry with the most common genes and DNA. TCRdb's processing, not the authors' own work, is the source of the V and J calls. The sample includes some 350,000 distinct CDR3 sequences, with under 14% observed a single time. The top ten hold 15% to 20% of the sample.

This sample's treatment or condition label indicates: live attenuated yellow fever vaccine strain. At each blood-draw timepoint, two biological replicates of bulk PBMCs were collected. PBMCs were isolated from peripheral blood using a standard Ficoll-Paque protocol. RNA was extracted with TriZol from bulk PBMCs, CD4 and CD8 fractions, and dextramer-positive and dextramer-negative fractions. Material: PBMCs, obtained on the day of the first yellow fever vaccination. The chain is assembled from TRBV7-3 and TRBJ1-1, with no D gene named confidently. The sequence was collected from a man aged 18 to 30 who received the YFV17D yellow fever vaccine. The CDR3 region: CASSLNVGNTVAFF. At the DNA level, the sequence is TGTGCCAGCAGCTTGAATGTGGGGAACACTGTAGCTTTCTTT.